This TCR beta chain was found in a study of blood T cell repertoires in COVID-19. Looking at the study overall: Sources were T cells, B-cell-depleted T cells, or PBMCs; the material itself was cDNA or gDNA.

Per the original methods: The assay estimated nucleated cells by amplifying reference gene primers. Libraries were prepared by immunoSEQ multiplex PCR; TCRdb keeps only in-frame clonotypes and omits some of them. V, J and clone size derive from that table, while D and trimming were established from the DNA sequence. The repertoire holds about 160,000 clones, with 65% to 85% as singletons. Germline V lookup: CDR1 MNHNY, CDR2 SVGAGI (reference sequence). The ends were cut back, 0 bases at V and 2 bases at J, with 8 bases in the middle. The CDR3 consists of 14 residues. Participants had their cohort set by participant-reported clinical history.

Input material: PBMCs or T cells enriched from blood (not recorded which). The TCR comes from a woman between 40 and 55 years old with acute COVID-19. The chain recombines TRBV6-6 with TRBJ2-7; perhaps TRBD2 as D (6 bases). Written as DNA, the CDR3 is TGTGCCAGCAGTTACTCGGGGACTGCCTACGAGCAGTACTTC. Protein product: CASSYSGTAYEQYF.